The rows below give T cell receptor beta chains drawn from one sample of a study of STAT3 mutations in large granular lymphocyte leukemia. TCRdb's copy holds only in-frame clones and misses some; the assay was immunoSEQ multiplex PCR. In the table there are 17,000 or so clones, 92% of which are singletons. The sequencing input was peripheral blood mononuclear cells. The receptors come from a man aged 60 to 75 with T-cell large granular lymphocyte leukemia. Some clones in this sample may be carry-over from other donors' samples. Both conserved end residues are part of each CDR3. The order of the fields is D gene, V gene, CDR3 protein. A D gene is named only where the DNA matches it firmly.

d_gene: .; v_gene: TRBV28; CDR3aa: CASSLRRSHGAFF
d_gene: TRBD1; v_gene: TRBV19; CDR3aa: CASRTGTENSPLHF
d_gene: TRBD2; v_gene: TRBV14; CDR3aa: CASSHVPGLPTYEQYF
d_gene: .; v_gene: TRBV7-3; CDR3aa: CASSPTFGATPDTQYF
d_gene: TRBD1; v_gene: TRBV19; CDR3aa: CASSRQGSGANVLTF
d_gene: .; v_gene: TRBV2; CDR3aa: CASSVGADPKEKLFF
d_gene: TRBD1; v_gene: TRBV6-1; CDR3aa: CASSDRLDRDSPFGYTF
d_gene: TRBD2; v_gene: TRBV5-4; CDR3aa: CASSPGGGRDGELFF
d_gene: .; v_gene: TRBV5-3; CDR3aa: CARSLKGAYEQYF
d_gene: TRBD2; v_gene: TRBV29-1; CDR3aa: CSVLAGSWYF
d_gene: .; v_gene: TRBV15; CDR3aa: CATRDREGVYTGELFF
d_gene: .; v_gene: TRBV12-5; CDR3aa: CASGFSNEQFF
d_gene: TRBD2; v_gene: TRBV5-4; CDR3aa: CASSLVGLAVDNEQFF